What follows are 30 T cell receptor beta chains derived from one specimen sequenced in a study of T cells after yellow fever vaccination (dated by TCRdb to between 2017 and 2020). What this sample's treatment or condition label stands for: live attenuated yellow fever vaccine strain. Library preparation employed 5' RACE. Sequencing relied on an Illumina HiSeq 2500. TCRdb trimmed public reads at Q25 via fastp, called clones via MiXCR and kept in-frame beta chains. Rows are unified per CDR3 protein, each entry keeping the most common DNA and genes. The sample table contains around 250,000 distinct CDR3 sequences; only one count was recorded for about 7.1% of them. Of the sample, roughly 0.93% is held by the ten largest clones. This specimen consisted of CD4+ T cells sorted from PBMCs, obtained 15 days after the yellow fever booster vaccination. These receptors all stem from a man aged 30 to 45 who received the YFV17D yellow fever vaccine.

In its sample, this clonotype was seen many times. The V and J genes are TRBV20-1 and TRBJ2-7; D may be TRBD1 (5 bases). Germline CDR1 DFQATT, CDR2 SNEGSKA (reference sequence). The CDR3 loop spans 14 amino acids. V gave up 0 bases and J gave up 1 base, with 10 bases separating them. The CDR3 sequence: CSARDLGASYEQYF. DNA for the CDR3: TGCAGTGCTAGAGATCTAGGGGCATCCTACGAGCAGTACTTC.

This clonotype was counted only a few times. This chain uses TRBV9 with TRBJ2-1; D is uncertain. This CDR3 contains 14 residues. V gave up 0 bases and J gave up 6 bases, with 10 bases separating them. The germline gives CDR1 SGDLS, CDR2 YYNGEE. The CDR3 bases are TGTGCCAGCAGCGTAGGAAGCGCTATCAATGAGCAGTTCTTC. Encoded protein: CASSVGSAINEQFF.

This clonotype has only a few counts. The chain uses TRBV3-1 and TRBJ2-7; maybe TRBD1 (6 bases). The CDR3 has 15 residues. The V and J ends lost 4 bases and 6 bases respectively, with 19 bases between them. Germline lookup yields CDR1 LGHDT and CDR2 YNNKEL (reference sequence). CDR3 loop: CASSPYILQGVEQYF. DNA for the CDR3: TGTGCCAGCAGCCCCTACATCTTACAGGGAGTCGAGCAGTACTTC.

CDR3 nucleotides: TGTGCCAGCAGCCGAACCAGGATGCCTGAAAATGAGCAGTTCTTC. The encoded protein is CASSRTRMPENEQFF. The V call is TRBV6-1, the J call TRBJ2-1; D is uncertain. The CDR3 sequence is 15 residues long. Trimming took off 6 bases at V and 7 bases at J, with 19 bases between the two ends. Germline V gene sequence: CDR1 MNHNS, CDR2 SASEGT.

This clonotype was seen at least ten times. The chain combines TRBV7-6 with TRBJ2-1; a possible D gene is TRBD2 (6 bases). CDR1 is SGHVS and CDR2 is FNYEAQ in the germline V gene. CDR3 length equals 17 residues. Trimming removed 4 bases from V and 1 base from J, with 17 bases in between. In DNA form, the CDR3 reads TGTGCCAGCAGCTCCCAACCATCGGGAGTTTCCTACAATGAGCAGTTCTTC. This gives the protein CASSSQPSGVSYNEQFF.

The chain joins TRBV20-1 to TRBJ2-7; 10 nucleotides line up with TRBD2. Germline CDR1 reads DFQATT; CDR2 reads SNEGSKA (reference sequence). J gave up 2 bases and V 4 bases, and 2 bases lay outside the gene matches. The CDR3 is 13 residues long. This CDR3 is CSATSGRAYEQYF. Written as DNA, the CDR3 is TGCAGTGCTACAAGCGGGAGGGCCTACGAGCAGTACTTC.

CDR3 sequence (DNA): TGTGCCAGCAGCTCGGGACAGGGGAAAAATGAAAAACTGTTTTTT. Translated, it gives CASSSGQGKNEKLFF. V and J are TRBV7-2 and TRBJ1-4; 10 bases align to TRBD1. Trimming cost V 4 bases and J 5 bases; bases outside gene matches: 4. The CDR3 spans 15 residues. CDR1 is SGHTA and CDR2 is FQGNSA in the germline V gene.

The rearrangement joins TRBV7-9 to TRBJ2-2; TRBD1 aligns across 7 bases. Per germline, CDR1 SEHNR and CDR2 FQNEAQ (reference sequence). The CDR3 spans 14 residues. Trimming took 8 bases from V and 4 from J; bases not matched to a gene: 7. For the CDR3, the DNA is TGTGCCAGCCGACGGGCAGGGGGCACCGGGGAGCTGTTTTTT. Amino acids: CASRRAGGTGELFF. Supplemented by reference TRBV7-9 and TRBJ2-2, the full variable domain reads DTGVSQNPRHKITKRGQNVTFRCDPISEHNRLYWYRQTLGQGPEFLTYFQNEAQLEKSRLLSDRFSAERPKGSFSTLEIQRTEQGDSAMYLCASRRAGGTGELFFGEGSRLTVL.

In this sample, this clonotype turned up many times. CDR3 nucleotides: TGCGCCAGCAGCCGGACAGGAGACTACAATGAGCAGTTCTTC. This translates into CASSRTGDYNEQFF. The rearrangement links TRBV5-1 to TRBJ2-1, with 7 bases lining up with TRBD1. Germline CDR1 SGHRS, CDR2 YFSETQ. Germline trimming cut 4 bases from V and 3 bases from J; bases unmatched to any gene: 4. The CDR3 runs to 14 residues. The entire variable domain, with the rest obtained from reference TRBV5-1 and TRBJ2-1, is as follows: KAGVTQTPRYLIKTRGQQVTLSCSPISGHRSVSWYQQTPGQGLQFLFEYFSETQRNKGNFPGRFSGRQFSNSRSEMNVSTLELGDSALYLCASSRTGDYNEQFFGPGTRLTVL.

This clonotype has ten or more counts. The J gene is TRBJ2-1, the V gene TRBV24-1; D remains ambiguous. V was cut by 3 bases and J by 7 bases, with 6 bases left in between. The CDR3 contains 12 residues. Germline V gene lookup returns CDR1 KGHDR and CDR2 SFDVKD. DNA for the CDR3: TGTGCCACCAGTGATAAAGTGAATGAGCAGTTCTTC. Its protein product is CATSDKVNEQFF.

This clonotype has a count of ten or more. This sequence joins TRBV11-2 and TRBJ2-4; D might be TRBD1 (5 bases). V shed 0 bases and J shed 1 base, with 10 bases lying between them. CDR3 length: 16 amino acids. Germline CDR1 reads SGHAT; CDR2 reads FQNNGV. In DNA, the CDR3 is TGTGCCAGCAGCTTAGATGCAGGGCTGGCCAAAAACATTCAGTACTTC. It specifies CASSLDAGLAKNIQYF.

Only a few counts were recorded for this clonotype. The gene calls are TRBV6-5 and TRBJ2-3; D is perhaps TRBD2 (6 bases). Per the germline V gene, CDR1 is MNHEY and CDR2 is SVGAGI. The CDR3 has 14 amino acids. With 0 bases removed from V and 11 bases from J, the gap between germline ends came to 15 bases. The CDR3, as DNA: TGTGCCAGCAGTTACTCGACGGACTACGGCGGGCAGTATTTT. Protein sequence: CASSYSTDYGGQYF.

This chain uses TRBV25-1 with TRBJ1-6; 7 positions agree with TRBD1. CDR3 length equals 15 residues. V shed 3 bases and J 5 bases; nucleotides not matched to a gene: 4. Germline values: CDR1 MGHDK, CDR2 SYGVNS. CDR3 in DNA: TGTGCCAGCAGTGAGGCCGGGACAGATAATTCACCCCTCCACTTT. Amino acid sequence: CASSEAGTDNSPLHF.

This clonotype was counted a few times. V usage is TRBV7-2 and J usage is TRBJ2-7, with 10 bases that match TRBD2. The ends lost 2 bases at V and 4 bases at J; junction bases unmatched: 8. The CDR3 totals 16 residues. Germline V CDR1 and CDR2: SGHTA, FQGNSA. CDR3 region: CASSLNGASGSYEQYF. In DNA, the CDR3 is TGTGCCAGCAGCTTAAACGGAGCTAGCGGGAGTTACGAGCAGTACTTC.

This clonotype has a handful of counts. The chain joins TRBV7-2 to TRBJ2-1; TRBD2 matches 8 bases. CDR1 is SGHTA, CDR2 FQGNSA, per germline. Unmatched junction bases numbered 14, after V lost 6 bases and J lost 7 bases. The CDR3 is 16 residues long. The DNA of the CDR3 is TGTGCCAGCAGTCTAGCGTTCCTAGCGGGCGGAAATGAGCAGTTCTTC. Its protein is CASSLAFLAGGNEQFF.

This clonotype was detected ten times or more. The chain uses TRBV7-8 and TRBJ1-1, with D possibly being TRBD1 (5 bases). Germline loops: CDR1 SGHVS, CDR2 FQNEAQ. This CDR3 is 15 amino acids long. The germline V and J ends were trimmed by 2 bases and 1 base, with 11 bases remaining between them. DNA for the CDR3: TGTGCCAGCAGCTTAATGACCCAGGGGAACACTGAAGCTTTCTTT. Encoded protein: CASSLMTQGNTEAFF.

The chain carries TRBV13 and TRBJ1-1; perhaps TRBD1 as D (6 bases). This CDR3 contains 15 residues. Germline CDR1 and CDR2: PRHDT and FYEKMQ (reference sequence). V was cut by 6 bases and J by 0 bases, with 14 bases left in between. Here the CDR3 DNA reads TGTGCCAGCAGGCCCAGGACAGCCATGAACACTGAAGCTTTCTTT. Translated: CASRPRTAMNTEAFF. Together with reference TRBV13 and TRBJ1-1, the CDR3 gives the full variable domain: AAGVIQSPRHLIKEKRETATLKCYPIPRHDTVYWYQQGPGQDPQFLISFYEKMQSDKGSIPDRFSAQQFSDYHSELNMSSLELGDSALYFCASRPRTAMNTEAFFGQGTRLTVV.

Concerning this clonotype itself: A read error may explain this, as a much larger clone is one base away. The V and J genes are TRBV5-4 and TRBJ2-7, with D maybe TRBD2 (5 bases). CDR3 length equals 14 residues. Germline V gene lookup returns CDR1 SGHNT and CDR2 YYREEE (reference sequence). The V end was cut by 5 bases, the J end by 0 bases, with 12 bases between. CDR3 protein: CASRTIGNSYEQYF. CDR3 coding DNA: TGTGCCAGCAGGACTATCGGGAACTCCTACGAGCAGTACTTC.

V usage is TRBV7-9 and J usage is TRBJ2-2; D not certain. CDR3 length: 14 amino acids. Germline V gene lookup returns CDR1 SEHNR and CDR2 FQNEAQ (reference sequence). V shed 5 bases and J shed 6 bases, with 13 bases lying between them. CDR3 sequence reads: CASSTFRTAGELFF. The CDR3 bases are TGTGCCAGCAGCACGTTCCGAACAGCCGGGGAGCTGTTTTTT.

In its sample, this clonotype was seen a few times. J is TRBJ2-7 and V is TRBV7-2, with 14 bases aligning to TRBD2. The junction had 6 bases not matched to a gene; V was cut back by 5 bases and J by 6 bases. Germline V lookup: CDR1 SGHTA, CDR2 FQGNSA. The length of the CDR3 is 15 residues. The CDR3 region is CASSPPGLAGAEQYF. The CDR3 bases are TGTGCCAGCAGCCCCCCGGGACTAGCGGGAGCCGAGCAGTACTTC.

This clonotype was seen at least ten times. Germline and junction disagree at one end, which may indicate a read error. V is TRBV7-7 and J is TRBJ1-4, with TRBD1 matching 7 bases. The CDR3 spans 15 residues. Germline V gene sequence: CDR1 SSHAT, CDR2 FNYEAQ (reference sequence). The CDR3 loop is CASSPRTGGNEKLFF. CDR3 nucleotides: TGTGCTAGCAGCCCTCGGACAGGAGGTAATGAAAAACTGTTTTTT. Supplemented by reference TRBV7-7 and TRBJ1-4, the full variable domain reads GAGVSQSPRYKVTKRGQDVTLRCDPISSHATLYWYQQALGQGPEFLTYFNYEAQPDKSGLPSDRFSAERPEGSISTLTIQRTEQRDSAMYRCASSPRTGGNEKLFFGSGTQLSVL.

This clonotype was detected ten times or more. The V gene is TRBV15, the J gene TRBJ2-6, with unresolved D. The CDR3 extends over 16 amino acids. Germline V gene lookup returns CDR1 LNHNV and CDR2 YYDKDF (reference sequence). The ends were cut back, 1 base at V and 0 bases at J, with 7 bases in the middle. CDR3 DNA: TGTGCCACCAGCAGAGTAGATTCCTCTGGGGCCAACGTCCTGACTTTC. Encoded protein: CATSRVDSSGANVLTF.

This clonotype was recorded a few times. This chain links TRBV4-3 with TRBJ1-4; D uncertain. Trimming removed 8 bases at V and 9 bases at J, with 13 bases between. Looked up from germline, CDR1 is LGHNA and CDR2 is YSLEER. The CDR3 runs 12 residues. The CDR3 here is CASRFEGQKLFF. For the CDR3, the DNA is TGCGCCAGCCGTTTTGAAGGTCAAAAACTGTTTTTT.

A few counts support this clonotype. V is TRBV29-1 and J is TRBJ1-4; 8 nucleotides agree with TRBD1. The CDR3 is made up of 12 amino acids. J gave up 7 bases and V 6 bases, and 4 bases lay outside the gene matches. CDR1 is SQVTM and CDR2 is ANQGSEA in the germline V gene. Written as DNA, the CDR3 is TGCAGCGTCCGACAGGGGTTTGAAAAACTGTTTTTT. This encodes CSVRQGFEKLFF.

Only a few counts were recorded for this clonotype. Here the CDR3 DNA reads TGTGCCAGCAGCCAAGAAAAAGGGGGGGCCTATGGCTACACCTTC. Translated: CASSQEKGGAYGYTF. The V gene is TRBV3-1, the J gene TRBJ1-2; D might be TRBD1 (6 bases). Germline-derived CDR1 and CDR2 are LGHDT and YNNKEL (reference sequence). With 0 bases removed from V and 4 bases from J, the gap between germline ends came to 12 bases. This CDR3 comprises 15 residues.

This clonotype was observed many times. The CDR3 DNA reads as TGTGCCAGCACCTTGGACAGGGGCGAGACCCAGTACTTC. Its translation is CASTLDRGETQYF. The gene calls are TRBV12-3 or TRBV12-4 and TRBJ2-5; TRBD1 aligns across 9 bases. CDR3 length equals 13 residues. Trimming removed 7 bases from V and 5 bases from J; junction bases left unmatched: 5.

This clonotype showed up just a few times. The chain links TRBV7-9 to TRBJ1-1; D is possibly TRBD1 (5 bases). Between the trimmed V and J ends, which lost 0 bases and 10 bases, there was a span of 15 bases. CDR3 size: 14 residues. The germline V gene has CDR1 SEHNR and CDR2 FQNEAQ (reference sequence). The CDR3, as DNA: TGTGCCAGCAGCTTAGCGCGAGGGGCCGGGATAGCTTTCTTT. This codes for CASSLARGAGIAFF.

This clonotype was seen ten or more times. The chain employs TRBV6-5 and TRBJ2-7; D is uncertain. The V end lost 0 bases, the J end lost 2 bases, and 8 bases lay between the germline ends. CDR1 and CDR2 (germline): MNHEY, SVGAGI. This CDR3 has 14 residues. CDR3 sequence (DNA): TGTGCCAGCAGTTACTCGAGCACGACCTACGAGCAGTACTTC. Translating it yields CASSYSSTTYEQYF.

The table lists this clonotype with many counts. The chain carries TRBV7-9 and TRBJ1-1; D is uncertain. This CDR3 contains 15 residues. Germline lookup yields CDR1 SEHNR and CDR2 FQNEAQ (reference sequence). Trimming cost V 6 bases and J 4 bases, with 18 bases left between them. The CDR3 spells CASRGLGGPATEAFF. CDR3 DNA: TGTGCCAGCAGAGGGCTGGGAGGGCCGGCCACTGAAGCTTTCTTT.

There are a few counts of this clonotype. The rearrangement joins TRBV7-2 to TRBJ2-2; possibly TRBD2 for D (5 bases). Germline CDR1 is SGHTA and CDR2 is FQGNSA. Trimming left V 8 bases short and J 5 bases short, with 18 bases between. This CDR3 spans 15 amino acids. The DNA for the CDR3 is TGTGCCAGCGCCAGAGGGCGGGTTGGAACCGGGGAGCTGTTTTTT. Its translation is CASARGRVGTGELFF. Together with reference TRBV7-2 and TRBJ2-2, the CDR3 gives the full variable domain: GAGVSQSPSNKVTEKGKDVELRCDPISGHTALYWYRQSLGQGLEFLIYFQGNSAPDKSGLPSDRFSAERTGGSVSTLTIQRTQQEDSAVYLCASARGRVGTGELFFGEGSRLTVL.